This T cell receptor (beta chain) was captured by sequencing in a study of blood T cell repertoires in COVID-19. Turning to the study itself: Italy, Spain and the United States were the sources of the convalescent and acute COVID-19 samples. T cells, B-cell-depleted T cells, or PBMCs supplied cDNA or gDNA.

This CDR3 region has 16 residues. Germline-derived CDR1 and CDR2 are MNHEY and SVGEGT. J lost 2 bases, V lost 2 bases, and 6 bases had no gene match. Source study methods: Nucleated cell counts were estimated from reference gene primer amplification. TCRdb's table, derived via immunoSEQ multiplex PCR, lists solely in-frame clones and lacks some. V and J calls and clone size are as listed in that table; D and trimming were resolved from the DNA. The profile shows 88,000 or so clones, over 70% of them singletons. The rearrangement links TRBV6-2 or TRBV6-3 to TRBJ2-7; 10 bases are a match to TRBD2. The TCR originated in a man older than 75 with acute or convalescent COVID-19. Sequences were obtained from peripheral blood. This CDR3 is CASSYRRAGGPYEQYF. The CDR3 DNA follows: TGTGCCAGCAGTTACAGGCGAGCGGGGGGGCCCTACGAGCAGTACTTC.